A selection of T cell receptor beta chains follows, all from one sample in a study of T-cell memory formation after mild COVID-19. One entry per CDR3 protein results from TCRdb running MiXCR on the 5' RACE reads. The repertoire holds around 99,000 distinct CDR3 sequences, with around 14% as singletons. The sequenced material came from PBMCs or a T cell subset sorted from them (not recorded which). The receptor set was obtained from a man aged 18 to 29 who had mild COVID-19 (a few samples of this study predate the infection). Cell type and time point are not known. CDR3s include the opening cysteine and the closing phenylalanine or tryptophan. The order of the fields is clone size, J gene, D gene, V gene, CDR3 protein, CDR3 DNA. D genes are given only for firm matches. Clone size appears in some rows only: once, few, many, or a class for an expanded clone.

many	TRBJ2-5	.	TRBV6-2/TRBV6-3	CASSYQETQYF	TGTGCCAGCAGTTACCAAGAGACCCAGTACTTC
few	TRBJ2-2	.	TRBV7-8	CASRLGVKGELFF	TGTGCCAGCAGGTTGGGGGTGAAGGGGGAGCTGTTTTTT
.	TRBJ1-2	.	TRBV6-5	CASSYVRDHGYTF	TGTGCCAGCAGTTACGTCAGGGACCATGGCTACACCTTC
.	TRBJ2-2	.	TRBV5-5	CASSRVPGSGELFF	TGTGCCAGCAGCCGAGTTCCAGGGTCCGGGGAGCTGTTTTTT
.	TRBJ2-1	.	TRBV20-1	CSAIGGSNEQFF	TGCAGTGCTATCGGGGGAAGCAATGAGCAGTTCTTC
few	TRBJ1-2	.	TRBV4-1	CASSQDRYRAVRYTF	TGCGCCAGCAGCCAAGATCGGTACAGAGCCGTAAGATACACCTTC
.	TRBJ2-2	TRBD2	TRBV5-1	CASSPGLADTGELFF	TGCGCCAGCAGTCCGGGACTAGCGGACACCGGGGAGCTGTTTTTT
.	TRBJ1-1	TRBD1	TRBV6-2/TRBV6-3	CASSRALTGGNTEAFF	TGTGCCAGCAGCAGAGCCTTGACAGGGGGGAACACTGAAGCTTTCTTT
.	TRBJ2-7	.	TRBV12-5	CASGFKQGPREQYF	TGTGCTAGTGGTTTCAAACAGGGCCCTAGGGAGCAGTACTTC
.	TRBJ1-2	TRBD1	TRBV7-9	CASSFGQGAGYGYTF	TGTGCCAGCAGCTTCGGACAGGGGGCCGGCTATGGCTACACCTTC
few	TRBJ2-3	.	TRBV20-1	CSARDTGTDTQYF	TGCAGTGCTAGAGACACTGGCACAGATACGCAGTATTTT
.	TRBJ2-3	.	TRBV7-6	CASSEVITDTQYF	TGTGCCAGCAGCGAGGTGATCACAGATACGCAGTATTTT
.	TRBJ2-3	.	TRBV6-2/TRBV6-3	CASSVYRELDTQYF	TGTGCCAGCAGCGTCTACAGGGAGTTAGATACGCAGTATTTT
few	TRBJ2-7	TRBD1	TRBV30	CAWSAGQGPYEQYF	TGTGCCTGGAGTGCCGGACAGGGGCCGTACGAGCAGTACTTC
.	TRBJ2-7	.	TRBV7-9	CASSPRDADPYEQYF	TGTGCCAGCAGCCCCCGGGACGCCGACCCCTACGAGCAGTACTTC
.	TRBJ1-2	.	TRBV19	CASSKEAWGVRNYGYTF	TGTGCCAGTAGCAAGGAAGCGTGGGGGGTACGGAACTATGGCTACACCTTC
.	TRBJ2-7	.	TRBV9	CASSWGAETYYEQYF	TGTGCCAGCAGTTGGGGAGCCGAAACCTACTACGAGCAGTACTTC
many	TRBJ2-5	.	TRBV6-5	CASSYGGEETQYF	TGTGCCAGCAGTTACGGTGGGGAAGAGACCCAGTACTTC
few	TRBJ2-7	.	TRBV4-2	CASSKDEGYEQYF	TGTGCCAGCAGCAAGGACGAGGGGTACGAGCAGTACTTC